Listed below are T cell receptor beta chains from one sample, sequenced in a study of PD-1 blockade in classical Hodgkin lymphoma. Libraries were prepared by immunoSEQ multiplex PCR; TCRdb keeps only in-frame clonotypes and omits some of them. The sample consists of about 17,000 clones, around 72% of them appearing once. Here the sequenced sample was CD4+ T cells from blood, taken before the fourth cycle of nivolumab. The receptor source for this set is a human donor with classical Hodgkin lymphoma. Both conserved end residues are part of each CDR3. Each record gives: V gene, clone size, D gene, J gene, CDR3 DNA, CDR3 protein. D genes are given only for firm matches. The size field is filled for only some rows; it gives once, few, many or a size class.

V: TRBV6-5
size: .
D: .
J: TRBJ1-5
DNA: TGTGCCAGCAGTTCCCTCCAAAATCAGCCCCAGCATTTT
CDR3: CASSSLQNQPQHF

V: TRBV5-1
size: few
D: .
J: TRBJ2-2
DNA: TGCGCCAGCAGCTTGGTGTTGGCTAGCGTGGCCGGGGAGCTGTTTTTT
CDR3: CASSLVLASVAGELFF

V: TRBV18
size: .
D: TRBD1
J: TRBJ1-1
DNA: TGTGCCAGCTCACCGGAGCCGGGACAGGGTGCTTTCTTT
CDR3: CASSPEPGQGAFF

V: TRBV5-4
size: .
D: .
J: TRBJ2-5
DNA: TGTGCCAGCAGCCCCGGACTATGGGAGACCCAGTACTTC
CDR3: CASSPGLWETQYF

V: TRBV1
size: .
D: .
J: TRBJ1-6
DNA: TGCACCAGCAGCCAAGAGAAGGGGAACGGATCACCCCTCCACTTT
CDR3: CTSSQEKGNGSPLHF

V: TRBV19
size: .
D: TRBD2
J: TRBJ2-1
DNA: TGTGCCAGTAGCTGGCAGCGGGATGGCATGCAGTTCTTC
CDR3: CASSWQRDGMQFF

V: TRBV18
size: .
D: .
J: TRBJ2-5
DNA: TGTGCCAGCTCACTTCTCTGGGCGGCTAAAGAGACCCAGTACTTC
CDR3: CASSLLWAAKETQYF

V: TRBV5-6
size: .
D: .
J: TRBJ1-2
DNA: TGTGCCAGCAGCTTGGTGCAGGGTCGGGATGGCTACACCTTC
CDR3: CASSLVQGRDGYTF

V: TRBV7-2
size: .
D: TRBD1
J: TRBJ1-5
DNA: TGTGCCAGCAGCTTACTGGTAGGGACAGACCTTAATCAGCCCCAGCATTTT
CDR3: CASSLLVGTDLNQPQHF

V: TRBV27
size: .
D: .
J: TRBJ2-1
DNA: TGTGCCAGCAGTTTATCTGTAGCCGTGAAGAAAAATGAGCAGTTCTTC
CDR3: CASSLSVAVKKNEQFF

V: TRBV10-3
size: few
D: TRBD1
J: TRBJ2-5
DNA: TGTGCCAGCGAGGGGGCCCAGGAAGAGACCCAGTACTTC
CDR3: CASEGAQEETQYF

V: TRBV5-8
size: few
D: .
J: TRBJ1-4
DNA: TGTGCCAGCAGCTTTTGGTTAGGGGAGGAAAAACTGTTTTTT
CDR3: CASSFWLGEEKLFF

V: TRBV5-3
size: .
D: .
J: TRBJ2-5
DNA: TGTGCCAGCAGCTGGCCAGGGACAATCCAAGAGACCCAGTACTTC
CDR3: CASSWPGTIQETQYF

V: TRBV2
size: .
D: TRBD2
J: TRBJ2-5
DNA: TGTGCCAGCAGTGCCAAAGCGGGAGGTGGAGAGACCCAGTACTTC
CDR3: CASSAKAGGGETQYF

V: TRBV10-3
size: few
D: .
J: TRBJ1-1
DNA: TGTGCCATCAGACGGGGACAAACCACTGAAGCTTTCTTT
CDR3: CAIRRGQTTEAFF

V: TRBV2
size: .
D: .
J: TRBJ1-1
DNA: TGTGCCAGGGGACAAGTGGCTGGAGGTGCGTCCACTGAAGCTTTCTTT
CDR3: CARGQVAGGASTEAFF

V: TRBV28
size: .
D: TRBD2
J: TRBJ2-3
DNA: TGTGCCAGCAGTGGTCCGGGTGGGGCTAGCGGGATTGATACGCAGTATTTT
CDR3: CASSGPGGASGIDTQYF

V: TRBV7-9
size: .
D: TRBD1
J: TRBJ2-1
DNA: TGTGCCAGCAGCCCAGGGACAGGGAACAATGAGCAGTTCTTC
CDR3: CASSPGTGNNEQFF

V: TRBV28
size: .
D: TRBD2
J: TRBJ2-7
DNA: TGTGCCAGCAGTATAAGCGGGAGAGACGAGCAGTACTTC
CDR3: CASSISGRDEQYF

V: TRBV19
size: once
D: TRBD1
J: TRBJ1-5
DNA: TGTGCCAGTAGAGTAAACAGGGGAAATCAGCCCCAGCATTTT
CDR3: CASRVNRGNQPQHF

V: TRBV4-1
size: few
D: .
J: TRBJ2-7
DNA: TGCGCCAGCAGCCAAGGGGACGGAGCCTACGAGCAGTACTTC
CDR3: CASSQGDGAYEQYF

V: TRBV15
size: once
D: TRBD2
J: TRBJ2-7
DNA: TGTGCCACCAGCAGACCGGGACTAGCGATCTACGAGCAGTACTTC
CDR3: CATSRPGLAIYEQYF

V: TRBV6-5
size: .
D: .
J: TRBJ1-5
DNA: TGTGCCAGCAGTCGTATACTGGGTCAGCCCCAGCATTTT
CDR3: CASSRILGQPQHF

V: TRBV18
size: .
D: .
J: TRBJ1-1
DNA: TGTGCCAGCTCACCCCGGGCGGGCACTGAAGCTTTCTTT
CDR3: CASSPRAGTEAFF

V: TRBV10-3
size: .
D: .
J: TRBJ2-7
DNA: TGTGCCATCAGTGAGGGGGGTTACGAGCAGTACTTC
CDR3: CAISEGGYEQYF

V: TRBV11-2
size: .
D: .
J: TRBJ2-7
DNA: TGTGCCAGCAGCTTAGGTTTAGGAACTAACTCCTACGAGCAGTACTTC
CDR3: CASSLGLGTNSYEQYF

V: TRBV19
size: .
D: TRBD1
J: TRBJ2-6
DNA: TGTGCCAGTAGTATTCAGCCCGGGACAGGGGGCTCGGGGGCCAACGTCCTGACTTTC
CDR3: CASSIQPGTGGSGANVLTF

V: TRBV28
size: .
D: TRBD1
J: TRBJ1-1
DNA: TGTGCCAGCAGCACAGACAGGGGGACTGGTAGCACTGAAGCTTTCTTT
CDR3: CASSTDRGTGSTEAFF

V: TRBV4-2
size: .
D: .
J: TRBJ1-1
DNA: TGTGCCAGCAGCCAAGAGGGGTACACTGAAGCTTTCTTT
CDR3: CASSQEGYTEAFF

V: TRBV15
size: .
D: .
J: TRBJ1-5
DNA: TGTGCCACCAGCAGAGATGCAGCCTGGGTTAATCAGCCCCAGCATTTT
CDR3: CATSRDAAWVNQPQHF

V: TRBV6-5
size: .
D: .
J: TRBJ2-7
DNA: TGTGCCAGCAGTCCCAGGGGGGAGGGGAAATACGAGCAGTACTTC
CDR3: CASSPRGEGKYEQYF

V: TRBV12-5
size: .
D: .
J: TRBJ2-5
DNA: TGTGCTAGTGGTTTGGCAGGGGAGGAGACCCAGTACTTC
CDR3: CASGLAGEETQYF

V: TRBV20-1
size: .
D: .
J: TRBJ2-5
DNA: TGCAGTGCGACCATGCAGGGGACCCAGTACTTC
CDR3: CSATMQGTQYF

V: TRBV11-2
size: .
D: .
J: TRBJ1-3
DNA: TGTGCCAGCAGGGACGTTGGCGGTGCTGGAAACACCATATATTTT
CDR3: CASRDVGGAGNTIYF

V: TRBV5-6
size: .
D: .
J: TRBJ1-4
DNA: TGTGCCAGCAGCTTCCGAGGGGTAGTCGCTGAAAAACTGTTTTTT
CDR3: CASSFRGVVAEKLFF

V: TRBV6-1
size: .
D: .
J: TRBJ2-5
DNA: TGTGCCAGCACGAGGGGAAGAGGGGATCAAGAGACCCAGTACTTC
CDR3: CASTRGRGDQETQYF

V: TRBV5-1
size: .
D: TRBD2
J: TRBJ2-3
DNA: TGCGCCAGCAGCTCTAGCGGGAGAGCCACAGATACGCAGTATTTT
CDR3: CASSSSGRATDTQYF

V: TRBV5-6
size: .
D: .
J: TRBJ2-7
DNA: TGTGCCAGCAGCTTGGTCGGCGAGGGCTCCTACGAGCAGTACTTC
CDR3: CASSLVGEGSYEQYF

V: TRBV2
size: .
D: .
J: TRBJ1-4
DNA: TGTGCCAGCAGGCTAGTTCCGAGTAATGAAAAACTGTTTTTT
CDR3: CASRLVPSNEKLFF

V: TRBV5-1
size: .
D: .
J: TRBJ2-5
DNA: TGCGCCAGCAGCTTGGCGGAGACCCAGTACTTC
CDR3: CASSLAETQYF

V: TRBV19
size: .
D: .
J: TRBJ2-2
DNA: TGTGCCAGTAGGGAGACGAACACCGGGGAGCTGTTTTTT
CDR3: CASRETNTGELFF

V: TRBV11-3
size: .
D: .
J: TRBJ2-7
DNA: TGTGCCAGCAGCTTGGTAGGGGACGAGCAGTACTTC
CDR3: CASSLVGDEQYF

V: TRBV20-1
size: .
D: .
J: TRBJ1-1
DNA: TGCAGTCCAGGCTTAGAAGCTTTCTTT
CDR3: CSPGLEAFF

V: TRBV27
size: .
D: .
J: TRBJ1-1
DNA: TGTGCCAGCAGTAACCTCGCAGGGGCCGCTTTCTTT
CDR3: CASSNLAGAAFF

V: TRBV5-1
size: few
D: TRBD2
J: TRBJ2-5
DNA: TGCGCCAGCAGCTTGTTAGCGGGCTCCCAAGAGACCCAGTACTTC
CDR3: CASSLLAGSQETQYF

V: TRBV9
size: .
D: .
J: TRBJ2-2
DNA: TGTGCCAGCAGCGTAGTAACACACACCGGGGAGCTGTTTTTT
CDR3: CASSVVTHTGELFF

V: TRBV5-8
size: .
D: TRBD1
J: TRBJ2-7
DNA: TGTGCCAGCAGCGAACTACCCGGGACAGGGTCGTTCACGATCGGCGAGCAGTACTTC
CDR3: CASSELPGTGSFTIGEQYF

V: TRBV6-1
size: .
D: TRBD2
J: TRBJ2-1
DNA: TGTGCCAGCAATGACGGGAGGGCCCCTAGCTCCTACAATGAGCAGTTCTTC
CDR3: CASNDGRAPSSYNEQFF

V: TRBV18
size: .
D: .
J: TRBJ2-3
DNA: TGTGCCAGCTCACCACTCCGGGGCACAGATACGCAGTATTTT
CDR3: CASSPLRGTDTQYF

V: TRBV18
size: .
D: .
J: TRBJ2-2
DNA: TGTGCCAGCTCCCGGGACACTTACACCGGGGAGCTGTTTTTT
CDR3: CASSRDTYTGELFF

V: TRBV10-3
size: .
D: TRBD1
J: TRBJ1-1
DNA: TGTGCCATCAGTGCCGGACAGGGGGCAGGTGGGAACACTGAAGCTTTCTTT
CDR3: CAISAGQGAGGNTEAFF

V: TRBV4-2
size: .
D: .
J: TRBJ2-3
DNA: TGTGCCAGCAGCCAAGACCCCAGCGAGGTGGTGCAGTATTTT
CDR3: CASSQDPSEVVQYF

V: TRBV27
size: .
D: .
J: TRBJ2-2
DNA: TGTGCCAGCAGTTTCCAGCCTCCGAACACCGGGGAGCTGTTTTTT
CDR3: CASSFQPPNTGELFF

V: TRBV6-5
size: .
D: .
J: TRBJ1-1
DNA: TGTGCCAGCAGTTACTTCCCGAACACTGAAGCTTTCTTT
CDR3: CASSYFPNTEAFF

V: TRBV29-1
size: .
D: .
J: TRBJ2-7
DNA: TGCAGCGTGGCGGAAAGCTCCTACGAGCAGTACTTC
CDR3: CSVAESSYEQYF

V: TRBV6-6
size: .
D: TRBD2
J: TRBJ2-2
DNA: TGTGCCAGCAGCCACGGGGGGGGACTAAGCACCGGGGAGCTGTTTTTT
CDR3: CASSHGGGLSTGELFF